The entry below describes one T cell receptor (beta chain). This record belongs to a study of cytotoxic CD8 clonotypes in ibrutinib-treated CLL. Sequencing used immunoSEQ multiplex PCR; TCRdb keeps in-frame clones, though not all of them. The sample records 150,000 to 250,000 clones, approximately 68% being singletons. V lost 6 bases and J 3 bases, leaving 18 bases between the germline ends. The CDR3 spans 14 residues. Germline V CDR1 and CDR2: SQVTM, ANQGSEA. The clonotype originates from a human donor with chronic lymphocytic leukemia. This specimen was PBMCs, taken after 24 months of ibrutinib treatment. The J gene is TRBJ2-7, the V gene TRBV29-1; the D gene could be TRBD1 or TRBD2 (5 bases each). The CDR3 DNA reads as TGCAGCGTCAGCCGGGACCTGGATAACTACGAGCAGTACTTC. Protein sequence: CSVSRDLDNYEQYF.